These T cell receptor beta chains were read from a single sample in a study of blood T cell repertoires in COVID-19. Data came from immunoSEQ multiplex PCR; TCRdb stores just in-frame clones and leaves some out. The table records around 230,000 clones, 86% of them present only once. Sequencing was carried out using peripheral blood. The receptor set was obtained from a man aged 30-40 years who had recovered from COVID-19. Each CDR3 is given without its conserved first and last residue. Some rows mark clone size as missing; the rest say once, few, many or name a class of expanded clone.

cdr3_aa: ASSRDSRDQPQH
clone_size: .
j_call: TRBJ1-5
v_call: TRBV6-5

cdr3_aa: ASGLAGVDNEQF
clone_size: .
j_call: TRBJ2-1
v_call: TRBV11-2

cdr3_aa: ASSQDPGKRTGELF
clone_size: .
j_call: TRBJ2-2
v_call: TRBV3-1/TRBV3-2

cdr3_aa: ASSPVISLYEQY
clone_size: .
j_call: TRBJ2-7
v_call: TRBV5-4

cdr3_aa: ASSRGGTGGPDTQY
clone_size: .
j_call: TRBJ2-3
v_call: TRBV11-3

cdr3_aa: ASSLVPGQGETQY
clone_size: .
j_call: TRBJ2-5
v_call: TRBV7-6

cdr3_aa: ATSDSASGVFYNEQF
clone_size: .
j_call: TRBJ2-1
v_call: TRBV24-1

cdr3_aa: ASSFGTGPFSGNTIY
clone_size: once
j_call: TRBJ1-3
v_call: TRBV27

cdr3_aa: ASTTSGGSTDTQY
clone_size: .
j_call: TRBJ2-3
v_call: TRBV27

cdr3_aa: ASSGGDRSGNTIY
clone_size: few
j_call: TRBJ1-3
v_call: TRBV5-4

cdr3_aa: ASSLTLQGPEAF
clone_size: .
j_call: TRBJ1-1
v_call: TRBV7-2

cdr3_aa: ASRGTSRSYEQY
clone_size: .
j_call: TRBJ2-7
v_call: TRBV2

cdr3_aa: ASSQEWGGGGTDTQY
clone_size: .
j_call: TRBJ2-3
v_call: TRBV4-2

cdr3_aa: ASSLREWADTQY
clone_size: .
j_call: TRBJ2-3
v_call: TRBV27

cdr3_aa: ASRPPPRDCMYNEQF
clone_size: once
j_call: TRBJ2-1
v_call: TRBV12-2

cdr3_aa: ASSTRGRDGMDGYT
clone_size: .
j_call: TRBJ1-2
v_call: TRBV2

cdr3_aa: ASSLEYREGEQY
clone_size: .
j_call: TRBJ2-7
v_call: TRBV11-3

cdr3_aa: SVVRFASGVGEQY
clone_size: .
j_call: TRBJ2-7
v_call: TRBV29-1

cdr3_aa: ASSVDSGGSYEQY
clone_size: .
j_call: TRBJ2-7
v_call: TRBV9

cdr3_aa: ASSPMSGVLT
clone_size: few
j_call: TRBJ2-6
v_call: TRBV5-8

cdr3_aa: ASSTGALNTGELF
clone_size: .
j_call: TRBJ2-2
v_call: TRBV27

cdr3_aa: ASSSQGGIETQY
clone_size: .
j_call: TRBJ2-5
v_call: TRBV7-9

cdr3_aa: ASSPPGRRGNTIY
clone_size: .
j_call: TRBJ1-3
v_call: TRBV18

cdr3_aa: ASSATSGGMETQY
clone_size: few
j_call: TRBJ2-5
v_call: TRBV6-4

cdr3_aa: ASSLGLAEETQY
clone_size: .
j_call: TRBJ2-5
v_call: TRBV7-2

cdr3_aa: ASSLDAQGIGTDTQY
clone_size: once
j_call: TRBJ2-3
v_call: TRBV11-2

cdr3_aa: SVGDRGNTEAF
clone_size: few
j_call: TRBJ1-1
v_call: TRBV29-1

cdr3_aa: ASSAGGAPYPYEQY
clone_size: .
j_call: TRBJ2-7
v_call: TRBV7-9

cdr3_aa: ASSQESSLRGGGARF
clone_size: .
j_call: TRBJ2-1
v_call: TRBV4-1

cdr3_aa: ASSGGTGGIYEQY
clone_size: .
j_call: TRBJ2-7
v_call: TRBV10-2

cdr3_aa: ASSMGQSNTEAF
clone_size: .
j_call: TRBJ1-1
v_call: TRBV19

cdr3_aa: ASSSGDRQPQH
clone_size: .
j_call: TRBJ1-5
v_call: TRBV10-1

cdr3_aa: ASSLVGGRPYGYT
clone_size: .
j_call: TRBJ1-2
v_call: TRBV7-6

cdr3_aa: ASSTDRGRLPSYNEQF
clone_size: .
j_call: TRBJ2-1
v_call: TRBV5-4

cdr3_aa: ASSPAGEYT
clone_size: .
j_call: TRBJ1-2
v_call: TRBV18

cdr3_aa: ASSRVEDSPNTEAF
clone_size: .
j_call: TRBJ1-1
v_call: TRBV21-1

cdr3_aa: ASTWGQGAGQPQH
clone_size: once
j_call: TRBJ1-5
v_call: TRBV19

cdr3_aa: AISESIHNQPQH
clone_size: .
j_call: TRBJ1-5
v_call: TRBV10-3

cdr3_aa: ASSRSAHGYT
clone_size: .
j_call: TRBJ1-2
v_call: TRBV28

cdr3_aa: ASPSADGGYT
clone_size: .
j_call: TRBJ1-2
v_call: TRBV6-5

cdr3_aa: ASSLDGPKNIQY
clone_size: .
j_call: TRBJ2-4
v_call: TRBV7-2

cdr3_aa: ASSYSRPPDSIY
clone_size: few
j_call: TRBJ1-3
v_call: TRBV6-5

cdr3_aa: ASTYSGTDTQY
clone_size: .
j_call: TRBJ2-3
v_call: TRBV11-2

cdr3_aa: ASRTGGNTEAF
clone_size: .
j_call: TRBJ1-1
v_call: TRBV5-1

cdr3_aa: ASSPNRRIQETQY
clone_size: .
j_call: TRBJ2-5
v_call: TRBV5-1

cdr3_aa: ASSLGGVGYEQY
clone_size: .
j_call: TRBJ2-7
v_call: TRBV7-8

cdr3_aa: ASSQERTGKGVGELF
clone_size: .
j_call: TRBJ2-2
v_call: TRBV4-2

cdr3_aa: ASCPGQRSNEQF
clone_size: .
j_call: TRBJ2-1
v_call: TRBV21-1

cdr3_aa: ASSVTTELLSYEQY
clone_size: .
j_call: TRBJ2-7
v_call: TRBV10-1

cdr3_aa: ASSLGGFSSTDTQY
clone_size: .
j_call: TRBJ2-3
v_call: TRBV7-9

cdr3_aa: AITGGGEQY
clone_size: .
j_call: TRBJ2-7
v_call: TRBV10-3

cdr3_aa: ASSLAGVWGYT
clone_size: .
j_call: TRBJ1-2
v_call: TRBV7-8

cdr3_aa: ASRKGDDPSYEQY
clone_size: .
j_call: TRBJ2-7
v_call: TRBV5-1

cdr3_aa: ASSPTHDWTDTQY
clone_size: .
j_call: TRBJ2-3
v_call: TRBV6-4

cdr3_aa: ATSRDRGYEQY
clone_size: .
j_call: TRBJ2-7
v_call: TRBV15

cdr3_aa: ASTEGGSTEAF
clone_size: .
j_call: TRBJ1-1
v_call: TRBV19

cdr3_aa: ASKQEYTEAF
clone_size: .
j_call: TRBJ1-1
v_call: TRBV5-1

cdr3_aa: ASSYQRVTEAF
clone_size: .
j_call: TRBJ1-1
v_call: TRBV6-5

cdr3_aa: ASSRFQGQGGSNSPLH
clone_size: .
j_call: TRBJ1-6
v_call: TRBV6-2/TRBV6-3